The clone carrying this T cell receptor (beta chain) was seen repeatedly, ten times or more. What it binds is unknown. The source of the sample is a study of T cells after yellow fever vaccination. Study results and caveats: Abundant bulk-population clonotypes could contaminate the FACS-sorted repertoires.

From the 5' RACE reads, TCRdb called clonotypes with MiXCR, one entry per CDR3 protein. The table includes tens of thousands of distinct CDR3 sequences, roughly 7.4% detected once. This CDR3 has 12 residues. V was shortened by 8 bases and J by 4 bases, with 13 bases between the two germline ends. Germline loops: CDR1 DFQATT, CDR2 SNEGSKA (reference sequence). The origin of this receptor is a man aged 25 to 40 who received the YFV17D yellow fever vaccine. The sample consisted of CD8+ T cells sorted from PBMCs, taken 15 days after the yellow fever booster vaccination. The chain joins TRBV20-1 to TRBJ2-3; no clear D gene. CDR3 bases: TGCAGTTCTAACCTGGTGGCAGATACGCAGTATTTT. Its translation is CSSNLVADTQYF.